Here is one T cell receptor (beta chain) with its context. This receptor's antigen is unknown. No qualities accompany the bases; no much larger clone lies one base away. Libraries were constructed by PCR. The sequencer listed for this sample is Illumina HiSeq 4000. High-throughput sequencing was used to profile the TCR beta-chain CDR3 region of each patient. On the study's bioinformatics: CDR3 differences across clinicopathological groups were used to build a classifier for discriminating distant-metastatic papillary thyroid cancer patients. The Shannon index was used to assess repertoire diversity, and the Morisita-Horn index was used to assess tumor-blood repertoire similarity. TCRdb's own reprocessing of the public reads used fastp at Q25 and MiXCR and kept productive beta chains. The V and J calls here are based on TCRdb, not the publication. This sample comprises fewer than 100,000 clones, just under 15% of them detected only once. The ten largest make up roughly 3.9% of the sample.

None of the patients had been given any treatment before thyroid surgery. Patient clinical samples collected from about 2012 to 2018 were retrospectively analysed using T-cell receptor beta sequencing. This sample is part of a study of metastatic and nonmetastatic thyroid tumors (TCRdb year 2020). Looking at the study overall: Repertoires from peripheral blood and from tumor or nodule tissue samples of malignant and benign thyroid patients were compared.

Overall results and qualifications from the work: In both blood and tumor samples, malignant tumors were reported to have significantly higher TCR beta diversity than benign nodules.

The material sequenced was blood. The sequence was collected from a female donor with papillary thyroid cancer or a benign thyroid nodule (not recorded which). Some clones in this sample may be carry-over from other donors' samples.

Read as DNA, the sequence is TGCGCCAGCGGGGAGACCCGAGAAGCTTTCTTT. This sequence encodes CASGETREAFF. The rearrangement combines TRBV4-1 with TRBJ1-1; no D segment can be confidently identified. Based on the germline V gene, the CDR1 and CDR2 sequences are MGHRA and YSYEKL. The CDR3 covers 11 residues, taking in both the cysteine and the phenylalanine. Here the CDR3 DNA is all that survives: 33 bases in frame from base 1. V is cut by 8 bases and J by 8 bases, and the space between the germline ends is 12 bases.